The 4 T cell receptor beta chains given below trace back to one sample, sequenced in a study of post-analysis software for immune sequencing data. Whole-study results and caveats: With TRBV5-6, TRBV5-1 and TRBV20-1 included, several TRBV segments were more frequent in patients than in controls.

Unique molecular identifiers tagged the TCR beta cDNA libraries. TCRdb redid the calling of the PCR reads with MiXCR, one entry per CDR3 protein. Seen here are a few hundred thousand distinct CDR3 sequences, 36% observed once, and the top ten hold 4% to 5.5%. No antigen has been assigned to these receptors. The sequenced material came from blood. The receptors come from a girl aged 10 to 17 with multiple sclerosis.

This clonotype was seen a few times. The J gene is TRBJ2-1, the V gene TRBV7-2; tentative D call: TRBD2 (5 bases). The V and J ends lost 5 bases and 4 bases respectively, with 15 bases between them. The CDR3 spans 15 residues. The V gene's germline CDR1 is SGHTA and CDR2 FQGNSA. The CDR3: CASSLPIDYYNEQFF. CDR3 coding DNA: TGTGCCAGCAGCCTCCCCATCGACTATTACAATGAGCAGTTCTTC.

This clonotype was detected a few times. The chain couples TRBV20-1 to TRBJ2-7, with 10 bases that match TRBD2. The CDR3 length is 14 residues. Germline CDR1 reads DFQATT; CDR2 reads SNEGSKA (reference sequence). V lost 1 base to trimming and J lost 7 bases; unmatched junction nucleotides: 7. The CDR3: CSARALAGVREQYF. Written as DNA, the CDR3 is TGCAGTGCTAGAGCGCTAGCGGGAGTACGGGAGCAGTACTTC.

This clonotype was recorded many times. The chain carries TRBV4-1 and TRBJ2-1, with 9 bases that match TRBD2. V shed 3 bases and J 5 bases; nucleotides not matched to a gene: 8. The germline V gene encodes CDR1 MGHRA and CDR2 YSYEKL. The CDR3 covers 16 residues. This CDR3 reads CASSQVSGGRNNEQFF. The DNA for the CDR3 is TGCGCCAGCAGCCAGGTTAGCGGGGGCCGTAACAATGAGCAGTTCTTC.

The chain combines TRBV5-1 with TRBJ2-2; 7 nucleotides line up with TRBD2. The CDR3 length is 16 residues. Germline CDR1 is SGHRS and CDR2 is YFSETQ. The ends lost 4 bases at V and 1 base at J; junction bases unmatched: 7. CDR3: CASSARPSGNTGELFF. The CDR3 DNA sequence: TGCGCCAGCAGCGCCCGGCCTAGCGGGAACACCGGGGAGCTGTTTTTT.